This record looks at one TCR beta chain sequence and its context. Antigen specificity is unknown. Assay: immunoSEQ multiplex PCR; the TCRdb copy retains only in-frame clones and omits some. The sample shows 100,000 to 150,000 clones, about 83% of them seen only once. This record comes from a study of cytomegalovirus exposure and HLA in healthy donors. Findings of the study overall: Associated with cytomegalovirus, according to the listing, were about 160 TCR beta chains.

The sequenced sample was PBMCs. The sequence derives from a woman aged 25-40 years in good health and CMV-seronegative.

The CDR3 sequence: CASSWNRAANYGYTF. The DNA of the CDR3 is TGCGCCAGCAGCTGGAACAGGGCAGCTAACTATGGCTACACCTTC. The chain recombines TRBV5-1 with TRBJ1-2; possibly TRBD1 for D (6 bases). Germline CDR1 and CDR2: SGHRS and YFSETQ. V was clipped by 3 bases and J by 0 bases, with 12 bases between them. The CDR3 extends over 15 amino acids. Filled out from reference TRBV5-1 and TRBJ1-2, the complete variable domain reads KAGVTQTPRYLIKTRGQQVTLSCSPISGHRSVSWYQQTPGQGLQFLFEYFSETQRNKGNFPGRFSGRQFSNSRSEMNVSTLELGDSALYLCASSWNRAANYGYTFGSGTRLTVV.